There are a few counts of the clone carrying this TCR beta chain. No antigen is known for it. This specimen comes from a study of response to subunit inactivated influenza vaccine. The study's findings and limits: There was a suggestion from the authors that each seasonal influenza vaccination recruits few new T cells.

TCRdb called the RT-PCR reads again in MiXCR, with one record for every CDR3 protein. The sample has fewer than 200,000 distinct CDR3 sequences, nearly 9.5% seen once; the top ten hold roughly a tenth. The TCR comes from a man aged 50 or older who received an inactivated influenza vaccine. The sample in question was non-naive T cells sorted from PBMCs, obtained on the day of vaccination.

The CDR3 DNA sequence: TGTGCCAGCAGTGAACACATCACCTACGAGCAGTACTTC. Translated: CASSEHITYEQYF. The V and J genes are TRBV6-1 and TRBJ2-7; D unclear. V lost 2 bases and J 2 bases, leaving 7 bases between the germline ends. Germline values: CDR1 MNHNS, CDR2 SASEGT. The CDR3 is 13 residues long.